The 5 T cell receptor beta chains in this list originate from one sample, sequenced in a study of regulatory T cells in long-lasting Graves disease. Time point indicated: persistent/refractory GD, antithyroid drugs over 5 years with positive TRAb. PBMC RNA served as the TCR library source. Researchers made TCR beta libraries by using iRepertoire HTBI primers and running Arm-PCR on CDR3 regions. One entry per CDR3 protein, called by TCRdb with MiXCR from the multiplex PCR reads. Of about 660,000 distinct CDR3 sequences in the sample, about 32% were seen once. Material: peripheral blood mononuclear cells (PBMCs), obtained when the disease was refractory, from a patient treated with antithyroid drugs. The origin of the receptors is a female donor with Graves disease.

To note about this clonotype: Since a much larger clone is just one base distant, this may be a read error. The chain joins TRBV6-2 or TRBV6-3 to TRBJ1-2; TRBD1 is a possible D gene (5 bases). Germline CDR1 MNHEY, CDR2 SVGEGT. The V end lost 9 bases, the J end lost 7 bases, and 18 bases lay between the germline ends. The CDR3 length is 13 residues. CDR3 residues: CASCWGGEGGYTF. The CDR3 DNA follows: TGTGCCAGTTGTTGGGGGGGGGAAGGTGGCTACACCTTC.

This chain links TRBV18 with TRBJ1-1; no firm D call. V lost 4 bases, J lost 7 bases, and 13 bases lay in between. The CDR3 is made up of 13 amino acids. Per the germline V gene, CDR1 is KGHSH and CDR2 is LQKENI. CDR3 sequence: CASSQAVGNEAFF. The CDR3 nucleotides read TGTGCCAGCTCACAGGCAGTCGGGAATGAAGCTTTCTTT.

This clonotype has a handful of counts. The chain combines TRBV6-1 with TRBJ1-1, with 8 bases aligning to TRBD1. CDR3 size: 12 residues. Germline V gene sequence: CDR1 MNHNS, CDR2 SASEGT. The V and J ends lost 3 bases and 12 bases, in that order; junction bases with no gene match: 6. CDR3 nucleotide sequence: TGTGCCAGCAGTGAGGACAGGGAGGCGACTTTCTTT. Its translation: CASSEDREATFF.

The CDR3 is CASSIGGLAGKETQYF. In DNA, the CDR3 is TGTGCCAGTAGTATAGGGGGACTAGCGGGGAAAGAGACCCAGTACTTC. The chain uses TRBV19 and TRBJ2-5, with TRBD2 identical over 13 bases. CDR3 size: 16 residues. In germline, CDR1 is LNHDA, CDR2 SQIVND (reference sequence). Trimming removed 1 base from V and 3 bases from J; junction bases left unmatched: 2.

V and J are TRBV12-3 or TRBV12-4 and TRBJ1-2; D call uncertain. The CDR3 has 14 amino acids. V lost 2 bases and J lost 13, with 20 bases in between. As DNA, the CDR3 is TGTGCCAGCAGTTTATCAGAGGGTTCCTTGGGAGGCACCTTC. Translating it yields CASSLSEGSLGGTF.